The present TCR beta chain was sequenced within a study of blood T cell repertoires in COVID-19. Study in general: Researchers got acute and convalescent COVID-19 samples from the United States, Italy and Spain. PBMCs, B-cell-depleted T cells, or T cells provided the cDNA or gDNA that made up the material.

Original data processing: Reference gene primers were amplified, and this amplification served to estimate nucleated cell counts. Produced via immunoSEQ multiplex PCR; TCRdb's table is partial and in-frame only. V, J and clone size are taken as reported in that table, and D and trimming were inferred from the DNA itself. The sample includes some 200,000 clones, 70% to 90% of them seen just once. The CDR3 has 16 amino acids. Trimming at V came to 6 bases and at J to 0 bases, leaving 7 bases not matched to a gene. Germline loops: CDR1 WNHNN, CDR2 SYGVQD (reference sequence). The TCR comes from a woman between 35 and 50 years old with acute or convalescent COVID-19. The gene calls are TRBV10-1 and TRBJ2-1; 8 positions match TRBD2. The sample taken for sequencing was peripheral blood. CDR3 DNA: TGCGCCAGCAGCCCCGGGAGGGGCAGCTCCTACAATGAGCAGTTCTTC. Amino acid sequence: CASSPGRGSSYNEQFF.